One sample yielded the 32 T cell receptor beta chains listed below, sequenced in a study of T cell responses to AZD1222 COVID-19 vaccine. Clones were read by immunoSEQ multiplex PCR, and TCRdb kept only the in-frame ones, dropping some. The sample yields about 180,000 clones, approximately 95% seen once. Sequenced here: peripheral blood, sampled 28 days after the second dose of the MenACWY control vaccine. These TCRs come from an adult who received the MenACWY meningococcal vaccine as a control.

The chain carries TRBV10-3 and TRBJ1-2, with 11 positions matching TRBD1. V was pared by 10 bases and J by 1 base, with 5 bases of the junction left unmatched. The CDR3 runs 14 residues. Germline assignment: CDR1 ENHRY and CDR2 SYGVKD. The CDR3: CATRGTGGNYGYTF. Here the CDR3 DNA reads TGTGCCACCAGGGGGACAGGGGGTAACTATGGCTACACCTTC.

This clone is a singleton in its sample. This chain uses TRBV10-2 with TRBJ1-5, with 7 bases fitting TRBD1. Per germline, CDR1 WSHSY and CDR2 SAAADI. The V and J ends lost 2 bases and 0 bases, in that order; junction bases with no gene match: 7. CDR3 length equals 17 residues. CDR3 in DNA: TGCGCCAGCAGTGAGGCTGGGACAGACTATAGCAATCAGCCCCAGCATTTT. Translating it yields CASSEAGTDYSNQPQHF.

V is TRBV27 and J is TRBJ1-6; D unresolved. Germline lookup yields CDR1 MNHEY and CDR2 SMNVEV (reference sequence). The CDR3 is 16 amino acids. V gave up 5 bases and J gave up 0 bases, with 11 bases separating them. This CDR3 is CASSPTPSSYNSPLHF. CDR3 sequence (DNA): TGTGCCAGCAGTCCGACCCCGAGCTCCTATAATTCACCCCTCCACTTT.

CDR3 residues: CASSYGRVGGGTDTQYF. The CDR3 region has the DNA TGTGCCAGCAGCTACGGACGAGTGGGAGGCGGCACAGATACGCAGTATTTT. The chain couples TRBV11-3 to TRBJ2-3; a weak D match, TRBD2 (6 bases). The CDR3 is 17 amino acids. Deletions cut 4 bases from V and 1 base from J, with 18 bases between. CDR1 SGHNT and CDR2 YENEEA come from the germline V gene.

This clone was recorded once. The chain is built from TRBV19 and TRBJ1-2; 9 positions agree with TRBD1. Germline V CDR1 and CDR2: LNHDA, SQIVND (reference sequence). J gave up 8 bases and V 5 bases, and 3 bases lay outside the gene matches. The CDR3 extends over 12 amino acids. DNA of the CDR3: TGTGCCAGTAGTGGGACAGGGAGAGGCTACACCTTC. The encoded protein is CASSGTGRGYTF.

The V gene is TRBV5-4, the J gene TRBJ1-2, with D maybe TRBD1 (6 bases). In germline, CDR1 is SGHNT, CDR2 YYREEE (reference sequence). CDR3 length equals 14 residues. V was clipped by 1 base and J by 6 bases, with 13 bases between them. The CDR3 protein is CASSLRQGIHGYTF. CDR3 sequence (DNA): TGTGCCAGCAGCTTGAGGCAGGGGATACATGGCTACACCTTC.

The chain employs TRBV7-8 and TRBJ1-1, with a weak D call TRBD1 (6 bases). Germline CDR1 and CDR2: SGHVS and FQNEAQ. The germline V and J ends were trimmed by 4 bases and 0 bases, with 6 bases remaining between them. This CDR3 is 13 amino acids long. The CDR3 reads CASSWTVNTEAFF. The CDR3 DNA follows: TGTGCCAGCAGCTGGACAGTGAACACTGAAGCTTTCTTT.

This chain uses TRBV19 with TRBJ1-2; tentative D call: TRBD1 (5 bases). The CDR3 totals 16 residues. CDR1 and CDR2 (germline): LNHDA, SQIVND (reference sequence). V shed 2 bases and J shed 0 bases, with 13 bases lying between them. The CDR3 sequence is CASSIRSGTANYGYTF. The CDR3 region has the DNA TGTGCCAGTAGTATAAGGTCAGGGACCGCTAACTATGGCTACACCTTC.

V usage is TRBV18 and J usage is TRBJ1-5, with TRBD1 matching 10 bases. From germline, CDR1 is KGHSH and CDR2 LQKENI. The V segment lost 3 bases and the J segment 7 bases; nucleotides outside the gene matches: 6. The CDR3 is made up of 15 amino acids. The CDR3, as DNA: TGTGCCAGCTCACCGGACAGGGGGTCTGGCCAGCCCCAGCATTTT. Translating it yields CASSPDRGSGQPQHF.

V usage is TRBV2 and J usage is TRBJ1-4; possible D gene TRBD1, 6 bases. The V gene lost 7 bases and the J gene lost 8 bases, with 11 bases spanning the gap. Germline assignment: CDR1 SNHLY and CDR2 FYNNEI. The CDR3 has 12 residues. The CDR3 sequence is CASTIGQEKLFF. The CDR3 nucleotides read TGTGCCAGCACAATCGGACAGGAAAAACTGTTTTTT.

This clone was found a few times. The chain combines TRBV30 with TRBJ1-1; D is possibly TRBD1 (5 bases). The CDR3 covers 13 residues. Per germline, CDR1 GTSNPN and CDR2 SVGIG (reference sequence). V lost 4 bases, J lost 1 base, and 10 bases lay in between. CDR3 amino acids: CAWNPGENTEAFF. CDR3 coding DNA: TGTGCCTGGAACCCGGGGGAGAACACTGAAGCTTTCTTT.

CDR3 loop: CASSATGVGYGYTF. In nucleotides, the CDR3 is TGTGCCAGCAGCGCTACAGGGGTCGGCTATGGCTACACCTTC. The chain uses TRBV5-6 and TRBJ1-2, with 7 bases matching TRBD1. V lost 4 bases and J lost 4; bases outside the gene matches: 7. CDR3 length equals 14 residues. CDR1 SGHDT and CDR2 YYEEEE come from the germline V gene.

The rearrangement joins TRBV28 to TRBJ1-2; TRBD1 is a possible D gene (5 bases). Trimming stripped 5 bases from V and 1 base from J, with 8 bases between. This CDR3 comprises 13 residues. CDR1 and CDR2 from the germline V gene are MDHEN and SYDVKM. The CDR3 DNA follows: TGTGCCAGCAGTACCGGACATAACTATGGCTACACCTTC. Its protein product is CASSTGHNYGYTF.

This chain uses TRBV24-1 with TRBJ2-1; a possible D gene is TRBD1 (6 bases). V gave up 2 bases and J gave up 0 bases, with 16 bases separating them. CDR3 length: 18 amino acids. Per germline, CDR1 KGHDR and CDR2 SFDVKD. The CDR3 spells CATSDSLRGQSSYNEQFF. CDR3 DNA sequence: TGTGCCACCAGTGATTCACTCAGGGGCCAGAGCTCCTACAATGAGCAGTTCTTC.

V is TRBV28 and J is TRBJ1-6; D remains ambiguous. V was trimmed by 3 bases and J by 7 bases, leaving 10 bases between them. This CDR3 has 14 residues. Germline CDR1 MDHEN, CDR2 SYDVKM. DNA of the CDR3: TGTGCCAGCAGTTTGGGAGGGCCCAATTCACCCCTCCACTTT. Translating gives CASSLGGPNSPLHF. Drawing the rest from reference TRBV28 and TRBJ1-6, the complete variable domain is DVKVTQSSRYLVKRTGEKVFLECVQDMDHENMFWYRQDPGLGLRLIYFSYDVKMKEKGDIPEGYSVSREKKERFSLILESASTNQTSMYLCASSLGGPNSPLHFGNGTRLTVT.

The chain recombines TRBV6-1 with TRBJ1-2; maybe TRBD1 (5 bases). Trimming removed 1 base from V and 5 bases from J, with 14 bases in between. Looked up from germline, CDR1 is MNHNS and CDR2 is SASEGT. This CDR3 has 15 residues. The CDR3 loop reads CASSEGSGQRYGYTF. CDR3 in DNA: TGTGCCAGCAGTGAAGGGTCAGGGCAAAGGTATGGCTACACCTTC.

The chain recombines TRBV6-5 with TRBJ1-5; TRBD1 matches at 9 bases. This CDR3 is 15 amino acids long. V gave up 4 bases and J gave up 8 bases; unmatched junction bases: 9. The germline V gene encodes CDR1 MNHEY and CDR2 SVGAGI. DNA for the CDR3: TGTGCCAGCAGTTCGGCGGGACAGGGAAAGGAGCCCCAGCATTTT. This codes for CASSSAGQGKEPQHF.

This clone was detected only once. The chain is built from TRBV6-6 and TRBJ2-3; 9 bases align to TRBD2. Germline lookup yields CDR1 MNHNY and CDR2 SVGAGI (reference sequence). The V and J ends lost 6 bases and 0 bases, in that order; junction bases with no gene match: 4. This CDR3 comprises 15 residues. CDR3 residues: CASRNSGSSTDTQYF. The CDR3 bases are TGTGCCAGCAGGAATAGCGGGAGTAGCACAGATACGCAGTATTTT.

The CDR3 DNA sequence: TGTGCCAGCAGTTACAGGCCTGGAAACACCATATATTTT. It translates to CASSYRPGNTIYF. This chain uses TRBV6-5 with TRBJ1-3; D gene unclear. Germline CDR1 reads MNHEY; CDR2 reads SVGAGI. V was shortened by 2 bases and J by 2 bases, with 4 bases between the two germline ends. The CDR3 sequence is 13 residues long.

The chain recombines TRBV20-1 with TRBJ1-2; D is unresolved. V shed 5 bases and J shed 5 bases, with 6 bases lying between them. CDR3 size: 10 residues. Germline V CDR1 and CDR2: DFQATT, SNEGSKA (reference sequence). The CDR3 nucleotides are TGCAGTGCTCCCGAGTATGGCTACACCTTC. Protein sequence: CSAPEYGYTF.

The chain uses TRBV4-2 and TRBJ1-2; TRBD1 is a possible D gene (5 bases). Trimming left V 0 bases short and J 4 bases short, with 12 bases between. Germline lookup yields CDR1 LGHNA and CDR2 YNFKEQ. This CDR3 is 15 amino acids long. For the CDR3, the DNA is TGTGCCAGCAGCCAAGACGATTCGGACACCTATGGCTACACCTTC. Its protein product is CASSQDDSDTYGYTF.

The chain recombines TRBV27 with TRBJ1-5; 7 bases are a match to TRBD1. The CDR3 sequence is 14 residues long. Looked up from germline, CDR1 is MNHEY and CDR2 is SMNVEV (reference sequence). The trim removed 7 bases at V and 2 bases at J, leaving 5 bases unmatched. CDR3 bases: TGTGCCAGCACTCCCGGACAGGGCAATCAGCCCCAGCATTTT. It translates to CASTPGQGNQPQHF.

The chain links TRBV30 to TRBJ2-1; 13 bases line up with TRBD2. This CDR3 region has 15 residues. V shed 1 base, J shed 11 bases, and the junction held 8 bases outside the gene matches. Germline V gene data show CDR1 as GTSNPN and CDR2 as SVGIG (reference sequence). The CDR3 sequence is CAWSEGLAGKEKQFF. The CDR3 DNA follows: TGTGCCTGGAGTGAGGGACTAGCGGGGAAGGAGAAGCAGTTCTTC.

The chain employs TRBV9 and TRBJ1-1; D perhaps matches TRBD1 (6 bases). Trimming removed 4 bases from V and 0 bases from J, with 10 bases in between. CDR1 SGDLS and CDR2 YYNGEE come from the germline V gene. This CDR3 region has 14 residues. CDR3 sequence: CASSPRQVNTEAFF. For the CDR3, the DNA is TGTGCCAGCAGCCCTCGACAGGTGAACACTGAAGCTTTCTTT.

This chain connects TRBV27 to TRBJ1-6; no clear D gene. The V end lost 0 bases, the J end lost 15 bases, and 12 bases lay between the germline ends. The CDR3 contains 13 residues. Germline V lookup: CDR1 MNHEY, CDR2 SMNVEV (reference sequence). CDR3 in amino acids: CASSLSSPIHLHF. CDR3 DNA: TGTGCCAGCAGTTTATCGAGCCCAATCCACCTCCACTTT.

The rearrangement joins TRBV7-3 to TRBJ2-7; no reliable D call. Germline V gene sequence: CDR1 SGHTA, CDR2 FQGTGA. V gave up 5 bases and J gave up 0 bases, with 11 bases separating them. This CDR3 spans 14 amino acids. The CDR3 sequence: CASSARPSSYEQYF. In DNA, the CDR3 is TGTGCCAGCAGCGCTCGACCCAGCTCCTACGAGCAGTACTTC.

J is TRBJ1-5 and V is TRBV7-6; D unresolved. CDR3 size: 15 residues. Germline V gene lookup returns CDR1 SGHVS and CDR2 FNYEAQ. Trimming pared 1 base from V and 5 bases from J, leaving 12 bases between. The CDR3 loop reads CASSLVRGEHQPQHF. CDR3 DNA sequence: TGTGCCAGCAGCTTAGTACGCGGGGAGCATCAGCCCCAGCATTTT.

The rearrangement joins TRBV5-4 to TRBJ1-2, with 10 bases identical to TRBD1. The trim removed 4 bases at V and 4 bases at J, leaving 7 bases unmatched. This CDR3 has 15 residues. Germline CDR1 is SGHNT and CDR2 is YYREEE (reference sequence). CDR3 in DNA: TGTGCCAGCAGCCCGACCGGGACAGGGGCCTATGGCTACACCTTC. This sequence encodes CASSPTGTGAYGYTF.

For the CDR3, the DNA is TGTGCCAGCAGGGAACTGAGCTATGGCTACACCTTC. It codes for CASRELSYGYTF. The chain has TRBV2 and TRBJ1-2, with D unclear. CDR1 is SNHLY, CDR2 FYNNEI, per germline. V was shortened by 6 bases and J by 4 bases, with 9 bases between the two germline ends. The CDR3 covers 12 residues.

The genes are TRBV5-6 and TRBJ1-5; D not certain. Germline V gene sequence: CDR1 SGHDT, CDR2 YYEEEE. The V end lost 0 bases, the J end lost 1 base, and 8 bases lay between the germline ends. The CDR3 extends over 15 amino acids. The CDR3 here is CASSLAAGSNQPQHF. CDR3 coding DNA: TGTGCCAGCAGCTTGGCCGCAGGCAGCAATCAGCCCCAGCATTTT. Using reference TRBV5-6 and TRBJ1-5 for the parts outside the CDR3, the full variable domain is DAGVTQSPTHLIKTRGQQVTLRCSPKSGHDTVSWYQQALGQGPQFIFQYYEEEERQRGNFPDRFSGHQFPNYSSELNVNALLLGDSALYLCASSLAAGSNQPQHFGDGTRLSIL.

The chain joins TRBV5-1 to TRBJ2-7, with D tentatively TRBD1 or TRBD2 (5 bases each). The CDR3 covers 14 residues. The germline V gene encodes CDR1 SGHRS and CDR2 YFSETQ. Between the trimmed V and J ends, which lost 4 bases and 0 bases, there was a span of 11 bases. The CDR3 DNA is TGCGCCAGCAGCCGGGACCCGAGCTCCTACGAGCAGTACTTC. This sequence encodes CASSRDPSSYEQYF.

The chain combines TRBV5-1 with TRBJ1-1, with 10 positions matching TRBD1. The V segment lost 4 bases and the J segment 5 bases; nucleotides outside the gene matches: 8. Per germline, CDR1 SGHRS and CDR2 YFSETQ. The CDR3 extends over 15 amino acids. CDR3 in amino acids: CASSVRDRGWTEAFF. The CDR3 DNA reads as TGCGCCAGCAGCGTTCGGGACAGGGGTTGGACTGAAGCTTTCTTT.